This entry lists 18 T cell receptor beta chains sequenced from one sample in a study of OX40 agonist ivuxolimab in advanced cancers. The data were produced by immunoSEQ multiplex PCR, yet TCRdb's version contains in-frame clones alone and is incomplete. Of about 88,000 clones in the sample, around nine tenths are singletons; the top ten hold about 1.6%. This material consisted of CD4+ or CD8+ T cells sorted from blood, taken in a trial of the OX40 agonist ivuxolimab. The receptor source for this set is an adult with an advanced solid tumor such as melanoma, head and neck, liver or kidney cancer.

The chain combines TRBV5-1 with TRBJ2-5; 8 bases line up with TRBD1. Germline V gives CDR1 SGHRS, CDR2 YFSETQ. V lost 0 bases, J lost 5 bases, and 6 bases stayed unmatched. The CDR3 runs to 15 residues. The CDR3 reads CASSLETGDGETQYF. In nucleotides, the CDR3 is TGCGCCAGCAGCTTGGAGACAGGGGACGGGGAGACCCAGTACTTC.

The rearrangement joins TRBV29-1 to TRBJ2-1; D is ambiguous. Germline V gives CDR1 SQVTM, CDR2 ANQGSEA. The CDR3 runs 10 residues. The CDR3, as DNA: TGCGCGATGGGGTTCGATGAGCAGTTCTTC. It specifies CAMGFDEQFF.

A word on this clone: The junction departs from the called germline gene at one end, perhaps through a read error. V is TRBV7-2 and J is TRBJ2-7; D may be TRBD2 (6 bases). The CDR3 is 14 amino acids. The germline V gene encodes CDR1 SGHTA and CDR2 FQGNSA. The CDR3 sequence is CASSHDTSRYEQYF. As DNA, the CDR3 is TGCGCCAGCAGCCACGATACTAGCAGATACGAGCAGTACTTC.

The chain couples TRBV10-3 to TRBJ2-1; 7 bases agree with TRBD1. With V trimmed by 0 bases and J by 5 bases, 10 bases remained unmatched. Germline assignment: CDR1 ENHRY and CDR2 SYGVKD. The CDR3 covers 17 residues. CDR3 bases: TGTGCCATCAGTGAGTCCAACCCGGGACAGAGTAACAATGAGCAGTTCTTC. It encodes CAISESNPGQSNNEQFF.

The chain carries TRBV5-4 and TRBJ2-5, with TRBD1 matching 8 bases. Germline V gene sequence: CDR1 SGHNT, CDR2 YYREEE (reference sequence). V shed 4 bases and J 1 base; nucleotides not matched to a gene: 9. The length of the CDR3 is 16 residues. The CDR3 protein is CASSPHGTGIQETQYF. CDR3 coding DNA: TGTGCCAGCAGCCCTCATGGGACAGGAATCCAAGAGACCCAGTACTTC.

The V call is TRBV11-2, the J call TRBJ2-7; D ambiguous. CDR3 length: 15 residues. V lost 2 bases, J lost 0 bases, and 11 bases lay in between. Germline loops: CDR1 SGHAT, CDR2 FQNNGV. Here the CDR3 reads CASSLTDDASYEQYF. The CDR3 region has the DNA TGTGCCAGCAGCTTAACGGACGACGCCTCCTACGAGCAGTACTTC.

The CDR3 coding sequence is TGTGCCAGCAGCTTAGGTCCAGGGTCGAACACTGAAGCTTTCTTT. Protein sequence: CASSLGPGSNTEAFF. The chain uses TRBV7-3 and TRBJ1-1; maybe TRBD1 (5 bases). This CDR3 has 15 residues. Deletions cut 2 bases from V and 1 base from J, with 11 bases between. The germline V gene has CDR1 SGHTA and CDR2 FQGTGA.

This rearrangement joins TRBV7-2 to TRBJ1-1, with D maybe TRBD1 (6 bases). The CDR3 runs 17 residues. V lost 5 bases, J lost 1 base, and 20 bases lay in between. Germline assignment: CDR1 SGHTA and CDR2 FQGNSA. This CDR3 reads CASSPLRGGVKNTEAFF. The DNA for the CDR3 is TGTGCCAGCAGCCCTCTTAGGGGGGGGGTTAAGAACACTGAAGCTTTCTTT.

The V call is TRBV6-6, the J call TRBJ2-2; no clear D. CDR1 is MNHNY, CDR2 SVGAGI, per germline (reference sequence). The CDR3 is 14 amino acids. The V end lost 6 bases, the J end lost 0 bases, and 8 bases lay between the germline ends. This CDR3 is CASSRTPNTGELFF. CDR3 coding DNA: TGTGCCAGCAGCCGAACCCCGAACACCGGGGAGCTGTTTTTT.

The chain joins TRBV11-2 to TRBJ2-1; 11 positions agree with TRBD1. Germline CDR1 is SGHAT and CDR2 is FQNNGV. Trimming took 1 base from V and 11 from J; bases not matched to a gene: 7. The CDR3 length is 15 residues. The CDR3 sequence: CASSLGDRGVRQQFF. CDR3 DNA sequence: TGTGCCAGCAGCTTAGGGGACAGGGGGGTCAGGCAGCAGTTCTTC.

The chain has TRBV6-6 and TRBJ2-2; no reliable D call. V lost 2 bases and J 3 bases, leaving 10 bases between the germline ends. Germline CDR1 reads MNHNY; CDR2 reads SVGAGI (reference sequence). This CDR3 is 15 amino acids long. CDR3 in amino acids: CASSYGQADTGELFF. The DNA of the CDR3 is TGTGCCAGCAGTTACGGCCAGGCGGACACCGGGGAGCTGTTTTTT.

V usage is TRBV7-9 and J usage is TRBJ1-2, with D possibly matching TRBD1 (6 bases). This CDR3 has 15 residues. Looked up from germline, CDR1 is SEHNR and CDR2 is FQNEAQ (reference sequence). V lost 3 bases and J 4 bases, leaving 15 bases between the germline ends. The CDR3: CASSFGEGGGYGYTF. In DNA form, the CDR3 reads TGTGCCAGCAGCTTCGGGGAGGGGGGAGGCTATGGCTACACCTTC.

The rearrangement joins TRBV4-1 to TRBJ2-7, with TRBD2 identical over 12 bases. The length of the CDR3 is 16 residues. Germline-derived CDR1 and CDR2 are MGHRA and YSYEKL. V lost 0 bases and J lost 7; bases outside the gene matches: 7. The CDR3 reads CASSQDRASGRGEQYF. DNA of the CDR3: TGCGCCAGCAGCCAAGATAGGGCTAGCGGGAGGGGGGAGCAGTACTTC.

The rearrangement joins TRBV9 to TRBJ1-2; 8 bases are shared with TRBD1. The CDR3 contains 14 residues. The trim removed 3 bases at V and 8 bases at J, leaving 9 bases unmatched. Germline V CDR1 and CDR2: SGDLS, YYNGEE. CDR3 amino acids: CASSDPGTGSGYTF. CDR3 sequence (DNA): TGTGCCAGCAGCGACCCCGGGACAGGAAGCGGCTACACCTTC.

The V and J genes are TRBV25-1 and TRBJ2-5; a possible D gene is TRBD2 (6 bases). The CDR3 consists of 13 residues. The V end lost 6 bases, the J end lost 2 bases, and 10 bases lay between the germline ends. From germline, CDR1 is MGHDK and CDR2 SYGVNS. The CDR3: CASRGEAQETQYF. The CDR3 coding sequence is TGTGCCAGCAGAGGGGAGGCACAAGAGACCCAGTACTTC. Variable domain in full (rest from reference TRBV25-1 and TRBJ2-5): EADIYQTPRYLVIGTGKKITLECSQTMGHDKMYWYQQDPGMELHLIHYSYGVNSTEKGDLSSESTVSRIRTEHFPLTLESARPSHTSQYLCASRGEAQETQYFGPGTRLLVL.

The chain combines TRBV5-4 with TRBJ2-7, with D uncertain. Trimming removed 0 bases at V and 1 base at J, with 8 bases between. Germline values: CDR1 SGHNT, CDR2 YYREEE (reference sequence). CDR3 length: 14 residues. CDR3 in DNA: TGTGCCAGCAGCTTGGACTACGGATCCTACGAGCAGTACTTC. This translates into CASSLDYGSYEQYF. Looking up the rest from reference TRBV5-4 and TRBJ2-7 gives the full variable domain: ETGVTQSPTHLIKTRGQQVTLRCSSQSGHNTVSWYQQALGQGPQFIFQYYREEENGRGNFPPRFSGLQFPNYSSELNVNALELDDSALYLCASSLDYGSYEQYFGPGTRLTVT.

This clone was detected only once. V and J are TRBV5-8 and TRBJ1-4, with D unresolved. This CDR3 region has 15 residues. V lost 4 bases to trimming and J lost 8 bases, with 18 bases between them. Germline V gives CDR1 SGHTS, CDR2 YDEGEE. The CDR3: CASSRSFGVGEKLFF. The CDR3 DNA reads TGTGCCAGCAGCAGGAGTTTCGGGGTAGGAGAAAAACTGTTTTTT.

The V call is TRBV2, the J call TRBJ1-1, with D perhaps matching TRBD1 (6 bases). V was pared by 5 bases and J by 0 bases, with 13 bases between. This CDR3 comprises 15 residues. Germline CDR1 SNHLY, CDR2 FYNNEI. The CDR3 DNA reads TGTGCCAGCAGTCCCGACAGGTATCTGAACACTGAAGCTTTCTTT. This codes for CASSPDRYLNTEAFF.